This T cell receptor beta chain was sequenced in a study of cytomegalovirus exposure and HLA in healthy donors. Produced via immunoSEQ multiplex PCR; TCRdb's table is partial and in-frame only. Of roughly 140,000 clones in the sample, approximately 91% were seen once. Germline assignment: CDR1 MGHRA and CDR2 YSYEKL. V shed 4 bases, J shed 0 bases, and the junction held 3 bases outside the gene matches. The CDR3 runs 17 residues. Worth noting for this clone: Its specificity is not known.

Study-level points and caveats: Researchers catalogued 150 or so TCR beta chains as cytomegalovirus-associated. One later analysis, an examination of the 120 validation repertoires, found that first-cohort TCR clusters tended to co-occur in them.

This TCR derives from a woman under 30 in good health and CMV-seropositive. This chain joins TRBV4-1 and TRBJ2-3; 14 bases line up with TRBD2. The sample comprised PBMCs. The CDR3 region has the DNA TGCGCCAGCAGCCGCGGACTAGCGGGAGGCAGCACAGATACGCAGTATTTT. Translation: CASSRGLAGGSTDTQYF.